These 18 T cell receptor beta chains originate from one sample sequenced in a study of shared clonotypes between healthy human individuals. Only in-frame clones appear in the TCRdb table, and some are missing; sequencing was by immunoSEQ multiplex PCR. The profile shows around 2.5 million clones, approximately 94% of them singletons. The sample taken for sequencing was naive CD4+ T cells from PBMCs. The subset is: CD45RA+ positively selected. The receptors come from a young man in good health. Some clones in this sample may be carry-over from other donors' samples.

V is TRBV19 and J is TRBJ1-2, with no clear D. The CDR3 runs 14 residues. Germline loops: CDR1 LNHDA, CDR2 SQIVND (reference sequence). V shed 3 bases and J shed 8 bases, with 16 bases lying between them. CDR3 nucleotides: TGTGCCAGTAGTATTAGGGATCCCAATATCGGCTACACCTTC. As protein: CASSIRDPNIGYTF.

This clone appeared a single time. The chain combines TRBV25-1 with TRBJ2-3; 8 bases map to TRBD1. Germline lookup yields CDR1 MGHDK and CDR2 SYGVNS. The CDR3 is made up of 14 amino acids. Trimming removed 6 bases from V and 4 bases from J; junction bases left unmatched: 6. The CDR3 region has the DNA TGTGCCAGCAGACCAACAGGGGGGTCAGATACGCAGTATTTT. This encodes CASRPTGGSDTQYF.

This clone was seen once. This sequence joins TRBV4-1 and TRBJ1-2; D is undetermined. The CDR3 is made up of 16 amino acids. The V gene lost 2 bases and the J gene lost 0 bases, with 13 bases spanning the gap. Looked up from germline, CDR1 is MGHRA and CDR2 is YSYEKL. The CDR3 loop is CASSQPYSPPNYGYTF. Here the CDR3 DNA reads TGCGCCAGCAGCCAACCGTACAGTCCTCCTAACTATGGCTACACCTTC.

This chain links TRBV28 with TRBJ2-5; 11 bases match TRBD1. The junction had 8 bases not matched to a gene; V was cut back by 6 bases and J by 5 bases. Germline CDR1 is MDHEN and CDR2 is SYDVKM. The CDR3 covers 15 residues. The CDR3 DNA reads as TGTGCCAGCAGGGACGGACAGGGGGCATGGGAGACCCAGTACTTC. Translated: CASRDGQGAWETQYF.

The chain employs TRBV19 and TRBJ1-5; D gene uncertain. This CDR3 spans 13 amino acids. CDR1 is LNHDA and CDR2 is SQIVND in the germline V gene (reference sequence). The V end was cut by 3 bases, the J end by 9 bases, with 12 bases between. This CDR3 is CASSMGPGRPQHF. The CDR3 DNA is TGTGCCAGTAGTATGGGCCCCGGAAGGCCCCAGCATTTT.

The genes are TRBV14 and TRBJ2-1, with TRBD1 as a possible D gene (5 bases). V lost 3 bases and J 8 bases, leaving 17 bases between the germline ends. This CDR3 contains 15 residues. Per the germline V gene, CDR1 is SGHDN and CDR2 is FVKESK. The CDR3 DNA reads TGTGCCAGCAGCCAGGGGCAACTTTGGTTCGATGAGCAGTTCTTC. It translates to CASSQGQLWFDEQFF.

The chain combines TRBV6-1 with TRBJ2-5; 9 bases align to TRBD1. The CDR3 has 12 amino acids. CDR1 and CDR2 from the germline V gene are MNHNS and SASEGT. CDR3 DNA sequence: TGTCAAACCGGGACAGGGTTTGGGACCCAGTACTTC. Its protein product is CQTGTGFGTQYF.

V is TRBV18 and J is TRBJ2-1; maybe TRBD1 (6 bases). The CDR3 runs to 14 residues. Between the trimmed V and J ends, which lost 2 bases and 5 bases, there was a span of 10 bases. Germline V gene sequence: CDR1 KGHSH, CDR2 LQKENI. The CDR3 is CASSPMTGNNEQFF. CDR3 nucleotides: TGTGCCAGCTCACCAATGACAGGAAACAATGAGCAGTTCTTC.

In its sample, this clone was seen once. The chain links TRBV5-8 to TRBJ2-4, with 14 bases identical to TRBD2. In germline, CDR1 is SGHTS, CDR2 YDEGEE. V lost 4 bases and J lost 8; bases outside the gene matches: 8. CDR3 length equals 16 residues. The CDR3 loop reads CASSPGTSGSFHIQYF. For the CDR3, the DNA is TGTGCCAGCAGCCCCGGGACTAGCGGGAGTTTTCACATTCAGTACTTC. Looking up the rest from reference TRBV5-8 and TRBJ2-4 gives the full variable domain: EAGVTQSPTHLIKTRGQQATLRCSPISGHTSVYWYQQALGLGLQFLLWYDEGEERNRGNFPPRFSGRQFPNYSSELNVNALELEDSALYLCASSPGTSGSFHIQYFGAGTRLSVL.

The genes are TRBV5-1 and TRBJ2-5, with D maybe TRBD2 (5 bases). Trimming removed 3 bases at V and 7 bases at J, with 22 bases between. CDR3 size: 16 residues. The V gene's germline CDR1 is SGHRS and CDR2 YFSETQ. CDR3 sequence (DNA): TGCGCCAGCAGCTCGGAGGTCGGAGATCAAAGAAGGACCCAGTACTTC. It is translated as CASSSEVGDQRRTQYF.

CDR3 DNA sequence: TGTGCCACCCGAGTGTGGGACACTTTTTCACCCCTCCACTTT. It yields the protein CATRVWDTFSPLHF. The chain employs TRBV15 and TRBJ1-6; TRBD1 might be the D (6 bases). Per the germline V gene, CDR1 is LNHNV and CDR2 is YYDKDF (reference sequence). V was clipped by 8 bases and J by 9 bases, with 17 bases between them. The CDR3 totals 14 residues.

The J gene is TRBJ1-4, the V gene TRBV4-1; 8 bases match TRBD1. Germline values: CDR1 MGHRA, CDR2 YSYEKL. The V and J ends lost 6 bases and 4 bases, in that order; junction bases with no gene match: 1. The length of the CDR3 is 13 residues. Written as DNA, the CDR3 is TGCGCCAGCAGGGGACAGGTTAATGAAAAACTGTTTTTT. It yields the protein CASRGQVNEKLFF.

J is TRBJ1-1 and V is TRBV9; D might be TRBD1 (5 bases). This CDR3 spans 16 amino acids. Between the trimmed V and J ends, which lost 3 bases and 0 bases, there was a span of 15 bases. Germline CDR1 SGDLS, CDR2 YYNGEE. Here the CDR3 DNA reads TGTGCCAGCAGCGCCCGGGACGGACCAATGAACACTGAAGCTTTCTTT. This gives the protein CASSARDGPMNTEAFF.

The chain employs TRBV4-1 and TRBJ1-2; D is possibly TRBD1 (5 bases). Deletions cut 0 bases from V and 5 bases from J, with 7 bases between. The CDR3 has 13 amino acids. CDR1 MGHRA and CDR2 YSYEKL come from the germline V gene. CDR3 region: CASSQDREYGYTF. Here the CDR3 DNA reads TGCGCCAGCAGCCAAGACAGGGAGTATGGCTACACCTTC.

This clone appeared a few times. V and J are TRBV27 and TRBJ1-1, with D perhaps TRBD1 (5 bases). This CDR3 has 14 residues. Trimming shortened V by 0 bases and J by 5 bases, and 10 bases separated the two germline ends. Germline V gene data show CDR1 as MNHEY and CDR2 as SMNVEV (reference sequence). For the CDR3, the DNA is TGTGCCAGCAGTTTATCGGGGGGTTCTACTGAAGCTTTCTTT. This sequence encodes CASSLSGGSTEAFF.

The chain joins TRBV6-5 to TRBJ2-3, with 7 bases lining up with TRBD2. The CDR3 extends over 16 amino acids. Trimming cost V 0 bases and J 0 bases; bases outside gene matches: 3. In germline, CDR1 is MNHEY, CDR2 SVGAGI. The CDR3 spells CASSYSRTRSTDTQYF. The CDR3 nucleotides read TGTGCCAGCAGTTACTCGAGGACTAGAAGCACAGATACGCAGTATTTT.

This chain links TRBV7-8 with TRBJ2-7; D remains unclear. The germline V and J ends were trimmed by 6 bases and 0 bases, with 6 bases remaining between them. This CDR3 spans 12 amino acids. Germline V gene lookup returns CDR1 SGHVS and CDR2 FQNEAQ. The CDR3 region is CASRKNSYEQYF. The CDR3 DNA reads TGTGCCAGCAGAAAAAACTCCTACGAGCAGTACTTC.

In the case of this clone: The sample holds other DNA sequences that translate to the same CDR3. This rearrangement joins TRBV6-5 to TRBJ2-5, with D uncertain. The CDR3 is made up of 13 amino acids. The germline gives CDR1 MNHEY, CDR2 SVGAGI. Trimming stripped 2 bases from V and 1 base from J, with 5 bases between. CDR3 nucleotide sequence: TGTGCCAGCAGTTACGGGGTCCAAGAGACCCAGTACTTC. This codes for CASSYGVQETQYF.